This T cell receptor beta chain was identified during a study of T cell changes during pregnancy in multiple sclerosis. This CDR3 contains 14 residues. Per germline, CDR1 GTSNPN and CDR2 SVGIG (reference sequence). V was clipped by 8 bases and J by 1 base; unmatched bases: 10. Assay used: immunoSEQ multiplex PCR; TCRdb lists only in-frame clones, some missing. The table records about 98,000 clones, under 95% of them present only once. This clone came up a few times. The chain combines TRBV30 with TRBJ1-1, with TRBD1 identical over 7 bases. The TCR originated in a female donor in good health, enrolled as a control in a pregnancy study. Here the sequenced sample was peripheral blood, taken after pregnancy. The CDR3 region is CAGWTGTENTEAFF. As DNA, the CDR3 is TGTGCCGGGTGGACCGGGACAGAGAACACTGAAGCTTTCTTT.